This T cell receptor beta chain is drawn from a study of cytotoxic CD8 clonotypes in ibrutinib-treated CLL. Produced via immunoSEQ multiplex PCR; TCRdb's table is partial and in-frame only. The sample carries approximately 40,000 clones, just over 70% recorded once. V was trimmed by 3 bases and J by 0 bases, leaving 9 bases between them. The germline gives CDR1 MGHRA, CDR2 YSYEKL. The CDR3 spans 14 residues. The table lists this clone with a few counts. This TCR was recovered from a human donor with chronic lymphocytic leukemia. The chain recombines TRBV4-1 with TRBJ2-7; D may be TRBD1 or TRBD2 (5 bases each). The source was PBMCs, collected at disease progression, from a patient treated with ibrutinib. CDR3 DNA sequence: TGCGCCAGCAGCCAGGGGACGGTCTCCTACGAGCAGTACTTC. Translation gives CASSQGTVSYEQYF.